The 23 T cell receptor beta chains below were found in one sample sequenced in a study of OX40 agonist ivuxolimab in advanced cancers. Assay: immunoSEQ multiplex PCR; the TCRdb copy retains only in-frame clones and omits some. The sample yields around 71,000 clones, around 87% seen once. The specimen comprised CD4+ or CD8+ T cells sorted from blood, sampled in a trial of the OX40 agonist ivuxolimab. Receptors originate from an adult with an advanced solid tumor such as melanoma, head and neck, liver or kidney cancer.

The J gene is TRBJ2-3, the V gene TRBV11-1, with D unclear. The CDR3 loop spans 15 amino acids. CDR1 is SGHAT, CDR2 FQDESV, per germline (reference sequence). Trimming stripped 1 base from V and 5 bases from J, with 13 bases between. This chain's CDR3 is CASSLVHAKIDTQYF. The CDR3 DNA sequence: TGTGCCAGCAGCTTAGTCCACGCCAAGATAGATACGCAGTATTTT.

The chain carries TRBV25-1 and TRBJ2-7; D is uncertain. Trimming removed 7 bases at V and 0 bases at J, with 10 bases between. Germline CDR1 and CDR2: MGHDK and SYGVNS. CDR3 length: 13 residues. The CDR3 loop reads CASTGEGSYEQYF. The CDR3, as DNA: TGTGCCAGCACTGGGGAAGGCTCCTACGAGCAGTACTTC.

V gene TRBV7-7 combines with J gene TRBJ2-6, with D tentatively TRBD1 or TRBD2 (5 bases each). The germline CDR1 and CDR2 sequences are SSHAT and FNYEAQ (reference sequence). This CDR3 is built from 16 residues. With 5 bases removed from V and 0 bases from J, the gap between germline ends came to 11 bases. The CDR3 sequence: CASSPGPTSGANVLTF. CDR3 DNA sequence: TGTGCCAGCAGCCCGGGACCGACCTCTGGGGCCAACGTCCTGACTTTC. Drawing the rest from reference TRBV7-7 and TRBJ2-6, the complete variable domain is GAGVSQSPRYKVTKRGQDVTLRCDPISSHATLYWYQQALGQGPEFLTYFNYEAQPDKSGLPSDRFSAERPEGSISTLTIQRTEQRDSAMYRCASSPGPTSGANVLTFGAGSRLTVL.

The rearrangement joins TRBV7-2 to TRBJ2-7; D gene unclear. Trimming removed 1 base at V and 5 bases at J, with 9 bases between. This CDR3 has 13 amino acids. Germline CDR1 is SGHTA and CDR2 is FQGNSA. The CDR3: CASSLGVPDEQYF. DNA for the CDR3: TGTGCCAGCAGCTTAGGGGTTCCGGACGAGCAGTACTTC.

This clone is a singleton in its sample. The V gene is TRBV5-1, the J gene TRBJ1-1; D possibly corresponds to TRBD1 (5 bases). In germline, CDR1 is SGHRS, CDR2 YFSETQ. The CDR3 sequence is 15 residues long. Trimming pared 1 base from V and 1 base from J, leaving 11 bases between. CDR3 nucleotides: TGCGCCAGCAGCTTGACAGTAGGGACGAACACTGAAGCTTTCTTT. This gives the protein CASSLTVGTNTEAFF.

The V and J genes are TRBV29-1 and TRBJ1-3, with unresolved D. The V gene's germline CDR1 is SQVTM and CDR2 ANQGSEA. Trimming removed 4 bases from V and 0 bases from J, with 7 bases in between. The CDR3 runs to 13 residues. The CDR3 nucleotides read TGCAGCGTTGGAGGACCCTCTGGAAACACCATATATTTT. Translation: CSVGGPSGNTIYF.

The V and J genes are TRBV19 and TRBJ2-2; D gene ambiguous. The CDR3 is 13 amino acids. Germline V CDR1 and CDR2: LNHDA, SQIVND (reference sequence). V lost 6 bases, J lost 1 base, and 6 bases lay in between. The CDR3 DNA follows: TGTGCCAGTAGGTCCCAGAACACCGGGGAGCTGTTTTTT. It specifies CASRSQNTGELFF.

The chain carries TRBV7-2 and TRBJ1-3; 8 bases map to TRBD1. The CDR3 runs to 17 residues. J lost 4 bases, V lost 1 base, and 9 bases had no gene match. Germline assignment: CDR1 SGHTA and CDR2 FQGNSA. CDR3 bases: TGTGCCAGCAGCTTAGTTGCAGGGGGCGCATCAGGAAACACCATATATTTT. Protein product: CASSLVAGGASGNTIYF.

This clone was detected a few times. The V gene is TRBV6-4, the J gene TRBJ2-6; 12 bases are a match to TRBD2. Germline lookup yields CDR1 MRHNA and CDR2 SNTAGT. There are 17 residues in the CDR3. Trimming cost V 5 bases and J 0 bases; bases outside gene matches: 2. The CDR3 DNA sequence: TGTGCCAGCAGTAGACTAGCGGGAGTCTCTGGGGCCAACGTCCTGACTTTC. Amino acids: CASSRLAGVSGANVLTF.

This clone is a singleton in its sample. The CDR3 region is CASSAFGVVRTDTQYF. The CDR3 DNA reads as TGTGCCAGCAGTGCGTTCGGGGTTGTTAGGACAGATACGCAGTATTTT. The chain is built from TRBV27 and TRBJ2-3; a possible D gene is TRBD2 (5 bases). V was pared by 5 bases and J by 3 bases, with 18 bases between. Germline V gives CDR1 MNHEY, CDR2 SMNVEV (reference sequence). This CDR3 contains 16 residues.

The chain carries TRBV7-2 and TRBJ1-5; D is uncertain. V was cut by 6 bases and J by 4 bases, with 10 bases left in between. Germline CDR1 SGHTA, CDR2 FQGNSA. The CDR3 extends over 13 amino acids. The CDR3 is CASSPDINQPQHF. The CDR3 region has the DNA TGTGCCAGCAGTCCTGACATTAATCAGCCCCAGCATTTT.

This sequence joins TRBV28 and TRBJ2-3, with TRBD2 as a possible D gene (6 bases). This CDR3 comprises 15 residues. The germline CDR1 and CDR2 sequences are MDHEN and SYDVKM. The germline V and J ends were trimmed by 6 bases and 4 bases, with 17 bases remaining between them. CDR3 in DNA: TGTGCCAGCAGCTGGCGGGAACCGGCATCAGATACGCAGTATTTT. Amino acids: CASSWREPASDTQYF. The full variable domain, in which reference TRBV28 and TRBJ2-3 provide the parts outside the CDR3, is DVKVTQSSRYLVKRTGEKVFLECVQDMDHENMFWYRQDPGLGLRLIYFSYDVKMKEKGDIPEGYSVSREKKERFSLILESASTNQTSMYLCASSWREPASDTQYFGPGTRLTVL.

This clone is medium-sized (0.01 to 0.1%) in the sample. This rearrangement joins TRBV6-4 to TRBJ2-2; D gene uncertain. V shed 4 bases and J shed 5 bases, with 11 bases lying between them. Germline assignment: CDR1 MRHNA and CDR2 SNTAGT. The length of the CDR3 is 14 residues. CDR3 amino acids: CASSGTPGTGELFF. The CDR3 nucleotides read TGTGCCAGCAGTGGAACGCCCGGGACCGGGGAGCTGTTTTTT.

This clone was seen a handful of times. Here the CDR3 reads CASSPTGYGETQYF. CDR3 DNA sequence: TGTGCCAGCAGCCCCACAGGGTATGGAGAGACCCAGTACTTC. The chain employs TRBV9 and TRBJ2-5, with D maybe TRBD1 (6 bases). The V gene's germline CDR1 is SGDLS and CDR2 YYNGEE. Trimming shortened V by 4 bases and J by 4 bases, and 14 bases separated the two germline ends. This CDR3 has 14 residues. Supplemented by reference TRBV9 and TRBJ2-5, the full variable domain reads DSGVTQTPKHLITATGQRVTLRCSPRSGDLSVYWYQQSLDQGLQFLIQYYNGEERAKGNILERFSAQQFPDLHSELNLSSLELGDSALYFCASSPTGYGETQYFGPGTRLLVL.

The rearrangement links TRBV6-6 to TRBJ2-7; 8 bases are a match to TRBD1. Germline CDR1 and CDR2: MNHNY and SVGAGI (reference sequence). The CDR3 is 14 residues long. Unmatched junction bases numbered 7, after V lost 6 bases and J lost 3 bases. CDR3 region: CASRSDRGLYEQYF. In DNA form, the CDR3 reads TGTGCCAGCAGATCCGACAGGGGACTCTACGAGCAGTACTTC.

The chain joins TRBV28 to TRBJ2-1; TRBD2 aligns across 9 bases. The trim removed 5 bases at V and 4 bases at J, leaving 9 bases unmatched. CDR1 and CDR2 (germline): MDHEN, SYDVKM. This CDR3 region has 16 residues. CDR3: CASSAGTSQTYNEQFF. The CDR3 DNA reads as TGTGCCAGCAGTGCCGGGACTAGCCAGACTTACAATGAGCAGTTCTTC.

V gene TRBV6-1 combines with J gene TRBJ2-3, with TRBD2 identical over 13 bases. The germline V gene has CDR1 MNHNS and CDR2 SASEGT. The V segment lost 8 bases and the J segment 4 bases; nucleotides outside the gene matches: 3. This CDR3 has 14 residues. The DNA of the CDR3 is TGTGCCAGCCCTGGGACTAGCGGGGCAGATACGCAGTATTTT. Translated, it gives CASPGTSGADTQYF.

The V and J genes are TRBV7-2 and TRBJ1-5; 9 positions agree with TRBD1. Germline V CDR1 and CDR2: SGHTA, FQGNSA. The CDR3 is made up of 15 amino acids. J gave up 2 bases and V 5 bases, and 4 bases lay outside the gene matches. CDR3 region: CASSPWTGGNQPQHF. In DNA form, the CDR3 reads TGTGCCAGCAGCCCATGGACAGGGGGCAATCAGCCCCAGCATTTT.

The CDR3 bases are TGTGCCAGCAGCTTGACGAGCTACAATGAGCAGTTCTTC. Translated, it gives CASSLTSYNEQFF. This chain links TRBV7-3 with TRBJ2-1; no clear D gene. Germline CDR1 and CDR2: SGHTA and FQGTGA. The CDR3 is 13 amino acids. V was cut by 3 bases and J by 3 bases, with 6 bases left in between.

This clone was counted a few times. The rearrangement joins TRBV19 to TRBJ2-5; a possible D gene is TRBD1 (6 bases). Trimming removed 8 bases at V and 6 bases at J, with 16 bases between. The CDR3 is made up of 13 amino acids. The germline V gene has CDR1 LNHDA and CDR2 SQIVND (reference sequence). CDR3: CASHVTGRQTQYF. DNA for the CDR3: TGTGCCAGTCATGTAACAGGGAGACAGACCCAGTACTTC.

The gene calls are TRBV7-3 and TRBJ2-3, with no clear D. Per the germline V gene, CDR1 is SGHTA and CDR2 is FQGTGA. This CDR3 is 16 amino acids long. V was pared by 0 bases and J by 4 bases, with 14 bases between. The DNA of the CDR3 is TGTGCCAGCAGCTTAACTGGGGATTCTTCGTCAGATACGCAGTATTTT. Amino acid sequence: CASSLTGDSSSDTQYF.

The table lists this clone with a count of one. This chain links TRBV28 with TRBJ2-2; 9 bases are shared with TRBD1. The junction had 5 bases not matched to a gene; V was cut back by 5 bases and J by 1 base. Germline V gives CDR1 MDHEN, CDR2 SYDVKM. There are 16 residues in the CDR3. The CDR3 bases are TGTGCCAGCAGTCTCTGGGGACAGGGGAACACCGGGGAGCTGTTTTTT. This gives the protein CASSLWGQGNTGELFF.

CDR3 coding DNA: TGTGCCAGCTCACCGTTGGGACTAGCGGGAGGACAGACCCAGTACTTC. Translating it yields CASSPLGLAGGQTQYF. The rearrangement uses TRBV18 and TRBJ2-5; 15 nucleotides match TRBD2. The CDR3 contains 16 residues. V was pared by 3 bases and J by 6 bases, with 5 bases of the junction left unmatched. Per the germline V gene, CDR1 is KGHSH and CDR2 is LQKENI.